This T cell receptor beta chain came from a study of blood T cells in healthy people across ages. Overall study context: About one barcoded TCR beta cDNA was captured per two T cells.

Trimming cost V 7 bases and J 4 bases; bases outside gene matches: 9. The CDR3 contains 16 residues. From germline, CDR1 is MGHRA and CDR2 YSYEKL. The use of a sample-barcoded 5' primer and a J-beta primer mix characterized a second PCR of 7 to 11 cycles. The authors tagged each cDNA molecule using a template-switch adaptor with 12 random nucleotides. TCRdb re-called the 5' RACE reads with MiXCR, one entry per CDR3 protein. The sample shows about 1,600,000 distinct CDR3 sequences, about 43% of them seen only once. This clonotype was seen only a few times. Sample: blood. This rearrangement joins TRBV4-1 to TRBJ2-3; TRBD2 aligns across 12 bases. This TCR was sampled from a woman aged 18-30 years in good health. The CDR3 reads CASTLTSGGLADTQYF. CDR3 DNA: TGCGCCAGCACCCTTACTAGCGGGGGGTTAGCAGATACGCAGTATTTT.